This record concerns one T cell receptor (beta chain) sequence. Some clones are missing from TCRdb's copy, which holds only in-frame ones; the method was immunoSEQ multiplex PCR. The sample records about 2 million clones, roughly 96% being singletons. These data belong to a study of shared clonotypes between healthy human individuals. The CDR3 covers 13 residues. CDR1 KGHSH and CDR2 LQKENI come from the germline V gene. The V segment lost 4 bases and the J segment 5 bases; nucleotides outside the gene matches: 4. The sequence was obtained from a man between 18 and 29 years old in good health. This chain joins TRBV18 and TRBJ2-7; 8 nucleotides match TRBD1. Sample: naive CD4+ T cells sorted from blood. This sample's subset: CD45RA+ positively selected. The CDR3 reads CASSRQGANEQYF. Written as DNA, the CDR3 is TGTGCCAGCTCACGGCAGGGGGCGAACGAGCAGTACTTC.